The source of this T cell receptor (beta chain) is a study of cytomegalovirus exposure and HLA in healthy donors. About the study: Of all 400 or so donors who were genotyped, roughly 81% belonged to the Caucasian-associated ancestry cluster.

Losses at the gene ends were 3 bases for V and 6 bases for J; bases not matched to a gene: 10. The CDR3 is 17 residues long. The germline gives CDR1 MNHNS, CDR2 SASEGT. The PCR contained 60 Vbeta and 13 Jbeta primers. The assay was immunoSEQ multiplex PCR, and TCRdb's table has in-frame clones only and misses some. The table includes about 130,000 clones, roughly a tenth detected once. The receptor's source is a woman aged 18-30 years in good health and CMV-seropositive. The J gene is TRBJ2-2, the V gene TRBV6-1; 10 nucleotides agree with TRBD2. The sequenced sample consisted of PBMCs. CDR3 in DNA: TGTGCCAGCAGTGAGCCGCCGGGACTAGCGACGTCCGGGGAGCTGTTTTTT. This sequence encodes CASSEPPGLATSGELFF.